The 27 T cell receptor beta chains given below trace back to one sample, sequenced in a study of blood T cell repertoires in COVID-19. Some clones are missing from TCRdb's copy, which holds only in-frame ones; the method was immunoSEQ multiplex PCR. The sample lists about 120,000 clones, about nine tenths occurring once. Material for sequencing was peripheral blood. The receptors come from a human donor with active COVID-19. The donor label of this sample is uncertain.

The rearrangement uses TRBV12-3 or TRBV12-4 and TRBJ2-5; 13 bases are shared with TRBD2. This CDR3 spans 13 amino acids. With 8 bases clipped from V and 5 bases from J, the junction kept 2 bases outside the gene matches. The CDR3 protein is CASLTSGGETQYF. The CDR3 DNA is TGTGCCAGCCTGACTAGCGGGGGGGAGACCCAGTACTTC.

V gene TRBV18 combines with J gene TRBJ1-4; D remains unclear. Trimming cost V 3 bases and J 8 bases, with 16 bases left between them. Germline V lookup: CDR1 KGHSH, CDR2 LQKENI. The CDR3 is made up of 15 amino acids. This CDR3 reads CASSPGGRGMEKLFF. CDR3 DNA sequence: TGTGCCAGCTCACCGGGAGGCAGAGGGATGGAAAAACTGTTTTTT.

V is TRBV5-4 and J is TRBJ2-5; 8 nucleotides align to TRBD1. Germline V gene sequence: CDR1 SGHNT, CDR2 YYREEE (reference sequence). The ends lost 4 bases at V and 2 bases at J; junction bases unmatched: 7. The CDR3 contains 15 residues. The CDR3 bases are TGTGCCAGCAGCCGGATTACAGGGGGGCAAGAGACCCAGTACTTC. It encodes CASSRITGGQETQYF.

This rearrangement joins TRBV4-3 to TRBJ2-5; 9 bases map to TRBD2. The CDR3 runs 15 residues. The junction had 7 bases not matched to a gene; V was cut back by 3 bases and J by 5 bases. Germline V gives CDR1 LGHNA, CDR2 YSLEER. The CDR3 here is CASSHTSGFVETQYF. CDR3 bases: TGCGCCAGCAGCCATACTAGCGGGTTCGTGGAGACCCAGTACTTC.

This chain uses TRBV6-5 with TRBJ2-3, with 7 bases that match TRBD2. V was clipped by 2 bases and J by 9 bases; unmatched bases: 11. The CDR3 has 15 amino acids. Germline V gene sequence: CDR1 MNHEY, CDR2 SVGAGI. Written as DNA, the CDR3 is TGTGCCAGCAGTTACATCCGGGGTCGGGGGGACACGCAGTATTTT. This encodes CASSYIRGRGDTQYF.

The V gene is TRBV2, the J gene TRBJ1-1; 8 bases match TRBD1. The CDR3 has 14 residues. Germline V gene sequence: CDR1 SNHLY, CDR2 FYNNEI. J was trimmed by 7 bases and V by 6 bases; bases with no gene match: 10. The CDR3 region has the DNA TGTGCCAGCAGCCTCACGACAGGGGTCGGTGAAGCTTTCTTT. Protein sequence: CASSLTTGVGEAFF.

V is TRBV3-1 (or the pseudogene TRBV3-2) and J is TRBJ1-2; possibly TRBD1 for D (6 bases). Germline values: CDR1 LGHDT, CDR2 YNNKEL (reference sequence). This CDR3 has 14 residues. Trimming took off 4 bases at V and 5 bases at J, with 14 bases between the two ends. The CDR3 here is CASSPSGTSYGYTF. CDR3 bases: TGTGCCAGCAGCCCCTCCGGGACATCTTATGGCTACACCTTC.

This CDR3 is CSVAPRQATQYF. The DNA for the CDR3 is TGCAGCGTTGCCCCCCGACAGGCCACGCAGTATTTT. The chain recombines TRBV29-1 with TRBJ2-3, with D maybe TRBD1 (6 bases). V lost 4 bases and J lost 9, with 14 bases in between. CDR3 length: 12 amino acids. Germline V lookup: CDR1 SQVTM, CDR2 ANQGSEA.

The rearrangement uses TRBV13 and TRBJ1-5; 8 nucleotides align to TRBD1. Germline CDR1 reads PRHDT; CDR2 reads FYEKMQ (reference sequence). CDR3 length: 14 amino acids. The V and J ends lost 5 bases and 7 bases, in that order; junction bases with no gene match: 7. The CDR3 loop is CASSMGQVEQPQHF. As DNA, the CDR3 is TGTGCCAGCAGCATGGGACAGGTAGAACAGCCCCAGCATTTT.

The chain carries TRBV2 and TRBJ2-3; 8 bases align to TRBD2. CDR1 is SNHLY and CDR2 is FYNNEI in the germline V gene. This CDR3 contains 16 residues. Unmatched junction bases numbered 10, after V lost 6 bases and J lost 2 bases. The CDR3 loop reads CASRVAGGLYTDTQYF. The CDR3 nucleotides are TGTGCCAGCAGGGTCGCGGGGGGCCTCTACACAGATACGCAGTATTTT.

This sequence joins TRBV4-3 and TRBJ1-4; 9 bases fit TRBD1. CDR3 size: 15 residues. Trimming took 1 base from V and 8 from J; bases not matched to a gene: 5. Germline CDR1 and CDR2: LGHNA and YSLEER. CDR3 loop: CASSQVGTGNEKLFF. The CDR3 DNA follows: TGCGCCAGCAGCCAAGTTGGGACAGGGAACGAAAAACTGTTTTTT.

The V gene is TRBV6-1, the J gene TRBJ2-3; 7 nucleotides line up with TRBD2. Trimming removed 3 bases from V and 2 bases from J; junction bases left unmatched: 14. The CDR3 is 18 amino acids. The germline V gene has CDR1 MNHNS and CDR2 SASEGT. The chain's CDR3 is CASSDPQGGRPNTDTQYF. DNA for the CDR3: TGTGCCAGCAGTGATCCCCAGGGAGGGAGACCCAACACAGATACGCAGTATTTT.

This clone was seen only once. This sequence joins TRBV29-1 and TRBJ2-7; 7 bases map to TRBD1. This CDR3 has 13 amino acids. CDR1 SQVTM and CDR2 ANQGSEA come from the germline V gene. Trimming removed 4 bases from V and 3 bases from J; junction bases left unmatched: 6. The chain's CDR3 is CSVAGQLNYEQYF. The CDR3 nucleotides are TGCAGCGTTGCGGGACAGTTGAACTACGAGCAGTACTTC.

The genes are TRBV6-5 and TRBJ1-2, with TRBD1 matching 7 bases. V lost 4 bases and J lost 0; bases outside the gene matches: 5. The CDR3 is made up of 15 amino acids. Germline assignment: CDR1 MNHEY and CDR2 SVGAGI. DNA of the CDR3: TGTGCCAGCAGTTCACAGGGGCCAGCTAACTATGGCTACACCTTC. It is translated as CASSSQGPANYGYTF.

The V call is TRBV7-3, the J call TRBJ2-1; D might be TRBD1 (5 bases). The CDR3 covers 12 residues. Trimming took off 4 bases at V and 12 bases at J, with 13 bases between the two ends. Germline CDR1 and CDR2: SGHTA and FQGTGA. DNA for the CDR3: TGTGCCAGCAGCTCAACAGGTTCGGGGCAGTTCTTC. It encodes CASSSTGSGQFF.

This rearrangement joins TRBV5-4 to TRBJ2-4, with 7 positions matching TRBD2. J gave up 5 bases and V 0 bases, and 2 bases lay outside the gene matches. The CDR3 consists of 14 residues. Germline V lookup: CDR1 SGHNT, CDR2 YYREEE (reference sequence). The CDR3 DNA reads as TGTGCCAGCAGCTTGGGACTAGCTGAAAACATTCAGTACTTC. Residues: CASSLGLAENIQYF.

CDR3 loop: CASSQGRNYGYTF. The CDR3 nucleotides read TGTGCCAGCAGCCAAGGGAGGAACTATGGCTACACCTTC. The chain uses TRBV4-2 and TRBJ1-2; no definite D call. The CDR3 runs 13 residues. Trimming took off 1 base at V and 2 bases at J, with 5 bases between the two ends. Per the germline V gene, CDR1 is LGHNA and CDR2 is YNFKEQ.

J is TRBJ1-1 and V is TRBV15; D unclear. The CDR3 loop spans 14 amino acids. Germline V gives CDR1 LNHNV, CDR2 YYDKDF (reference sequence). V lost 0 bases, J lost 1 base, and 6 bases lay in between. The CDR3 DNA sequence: TGTGCCACCAGCAGAGATGCACAGAACACTGAAGCTTTCTTT. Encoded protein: CATSRDAQNTEAFF.

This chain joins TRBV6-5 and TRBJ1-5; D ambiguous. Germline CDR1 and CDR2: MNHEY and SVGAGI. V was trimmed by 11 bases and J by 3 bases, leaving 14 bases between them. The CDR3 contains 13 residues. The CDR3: CASAEAPNQPQHF. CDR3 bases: TGTGCCTCGGCGGAGGCCCCCAATCAGCCCCAGCATTTT.

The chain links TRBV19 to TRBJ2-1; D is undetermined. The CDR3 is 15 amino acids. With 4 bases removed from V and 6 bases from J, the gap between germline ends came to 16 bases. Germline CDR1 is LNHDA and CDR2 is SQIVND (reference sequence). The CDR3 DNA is TGTGCCAGTAGTACCGACTCCGGGTATGGCAATGAGCAGTTCTTC. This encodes CASSTDSGYGNEQFF.

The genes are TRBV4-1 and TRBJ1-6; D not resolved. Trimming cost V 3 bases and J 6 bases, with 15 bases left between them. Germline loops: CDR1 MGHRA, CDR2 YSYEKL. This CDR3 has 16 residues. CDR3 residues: CASSQKARGANSPLHF. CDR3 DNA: TGCGCCAGCAGCCAGAAGGCCCGGGGAGCTAATTCACCCCTCCACTTT.

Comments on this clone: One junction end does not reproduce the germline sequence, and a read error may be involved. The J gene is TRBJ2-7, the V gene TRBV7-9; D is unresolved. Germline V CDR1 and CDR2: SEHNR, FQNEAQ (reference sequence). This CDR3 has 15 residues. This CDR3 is CASSLGGWASNEQYF. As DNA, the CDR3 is TGTGCCAGCAGCTTAGGTGGATGGGCCTCCAACGAGCAGTACTTC.

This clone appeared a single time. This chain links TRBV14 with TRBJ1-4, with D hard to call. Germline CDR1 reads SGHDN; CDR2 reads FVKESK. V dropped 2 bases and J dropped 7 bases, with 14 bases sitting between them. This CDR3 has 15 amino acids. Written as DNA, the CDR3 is TGTGCCAGCAGCCAACAGAGGATAGGTGGTGAAAAACTGTTTTTT. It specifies CASSQQRIGGEKLFF.

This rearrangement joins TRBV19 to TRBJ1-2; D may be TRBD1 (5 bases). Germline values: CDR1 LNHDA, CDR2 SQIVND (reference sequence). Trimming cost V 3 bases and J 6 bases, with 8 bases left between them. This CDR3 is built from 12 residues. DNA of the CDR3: TGTGCCAGTAGTATCGGGGGGAATGGCTACACCTTC. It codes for CASSIGGNGYTF.

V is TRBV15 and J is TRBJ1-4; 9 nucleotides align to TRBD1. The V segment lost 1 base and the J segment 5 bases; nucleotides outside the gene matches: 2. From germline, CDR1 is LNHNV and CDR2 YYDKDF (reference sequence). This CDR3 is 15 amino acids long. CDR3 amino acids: CATSRGQGGNEKLFF. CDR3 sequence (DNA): TGTGCCACCAGCAGAGGACAGGGGGGAAATGAAAAACTGTTTTTT.

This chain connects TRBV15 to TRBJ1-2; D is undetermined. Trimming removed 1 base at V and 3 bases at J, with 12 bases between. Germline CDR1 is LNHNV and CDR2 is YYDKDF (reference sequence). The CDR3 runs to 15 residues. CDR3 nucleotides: TGTGCCACCAGCAGAGGTCAGGTTACGGACTATGGCTACACCTTC. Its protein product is CATSRGQVTDYGYTF.

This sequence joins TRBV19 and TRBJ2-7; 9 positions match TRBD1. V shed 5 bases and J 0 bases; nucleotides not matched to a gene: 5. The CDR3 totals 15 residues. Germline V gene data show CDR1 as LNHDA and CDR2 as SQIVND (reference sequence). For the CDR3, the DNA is TGTGCCAGTAGTGAGGACAGGGGCCACTCCTACGAGCAGTACTTC. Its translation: CASSEDRGHSYEQYF.